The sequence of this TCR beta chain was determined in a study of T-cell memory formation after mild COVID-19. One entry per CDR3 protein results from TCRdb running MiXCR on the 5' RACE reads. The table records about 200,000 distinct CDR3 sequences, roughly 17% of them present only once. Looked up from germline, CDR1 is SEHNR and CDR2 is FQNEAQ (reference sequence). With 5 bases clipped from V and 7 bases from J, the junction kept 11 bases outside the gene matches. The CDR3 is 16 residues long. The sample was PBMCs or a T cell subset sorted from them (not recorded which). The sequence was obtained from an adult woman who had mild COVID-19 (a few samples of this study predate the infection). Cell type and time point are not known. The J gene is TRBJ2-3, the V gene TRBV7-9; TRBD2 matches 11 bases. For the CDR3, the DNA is TGTGCCAGCAGCCCTGGACTAGCGGGTCTAACCTATACGCAGTATTTT. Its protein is CASSPGLAGLTYTQYF. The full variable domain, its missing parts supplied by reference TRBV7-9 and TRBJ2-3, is DTGVSQNPRHKITKRGQNVTFRCDPISEHNRLYWYRQTLGQGPEFLTYFQNEAQLEKSRLLSDRFSAERPKGSFSTLEIQRTEQGDSAMYLCASSPGLAGLTYTQYFGPGTRLTVL.